The clone carrying this T cell receptor (beta chain) has a count of ten or more. Its antigen is as yet unknown. The authors' processing: With a range of about 23,224 to 750,000, the median per sample was around 96,000 TCRs. TCRdb fed the RACE reads into MiXCR, producing one record per CDR3 protein. The V and J calls follow TCRdb's processing rather than the paper's. The sample comprises about 140,000 distinct CDR3 sequences, approximately 12% of which are singletons, and less than 1.5% rests with the top ten. The data were obtained in a study of human T cells and chemical hapten exposure. Study-level points and caveats: Each of the donors had alopecia, so their immune responses may not resemble those of healthy people. After DPC sensitization, TCRs above 1 in 1000 frequency showed no change.

Sample time point: patch test 2, 6 weeks after DPC sensitization. Treatment in this sample: therapeutic diphenylcyclopropenone sensitization with weekly scalp DPC. The source is a woman aged 45-60 years with alopecia areata. Some clones in this sample may be carry-over from other donors' samples. This sample comprised whole blood, obtained in connection with sensitization to the hapten diphenylcyclopropenone (DPC).

Here the CDR3 reads CASSPDRALSYEQYF. The CDR3 bases are TGCGCCAGCAGCCCAGACAGGGCCCTCTCCTACGAGCAGTACTTC. This rearrangement joins TRBV4-3 to TRBJ2-7, with 7 nucleotides matching TRBD1. Germline CDR1 reads LGHNA; CDR2 reads YSLEER. CDR3 size: 15 residues. The V gene end was trimmed by 4 bases and the J gene end by 0 bases; junction bases not matched to a gene: 6.